In this sample, the clone carrying this T cell receptor beta chain turned up many times. The antigen remains undetermined. The libraries were made with immunoSEQ version 4 in survey mode. Sequencing used immunoSEQ multiplex PCR; TCRdb keeps in-frame clones, though not all of them. The sample consists of about 60,000 clones, about four fifths of them appearing once. The data are from a study of persistence of HIV-infected CD4 T cells. Overlapping HIV-1 Gag 15-mer peptides at 0.85 to 1 ug per peptide per mL were used. CD40L/CD69 double-negative CD45RO-high memory CD4+ T cells were collected. Germline loops: CDR1 MGHRA, CDR2 YSYEKL. CDR3 length: 17 residues. V lost 3 bases, J lost 6 bases, and 23 bases lay in between.

The chain links TRBV4-1 to TRBJ1-2; the D gene is possibly TRBD1 (6 bases). Sequences were derived from CD4+ T cells sorted from PBMCs after roughly 19-hour stimulation, sampled from a patient who received antiretroviral therapy. This receptor was identified in an adult man with HIV who was CMV-seropositive. CDR3 loop: CASSQVHWTDSLNGYTF. CDR3 nucleotide sequence: TGCGCCAGCAGCCAGGTGCATTGGACAGACTCGCTCAATGGCTACACCTTC.